These 24 T cell receptor beta chains were sequenced from one sample in a study of shared clonotypes between healthy human individuals (dated by TCRdb to about 2020). Library method: the immunoSEQ multiplex PCR assay. As stored in TCRdb, this immuneACCESS dataset retains in-frame rearrangements with V and J assigned. A fraction of the clones does not appear; measured against another copy, unresolved V genes explain less than half of the discrepancy, and the remainder lacks a known reason. The sample table lists a few million clones, about nine tenths of them with a count of one. About 0.36% of the sample is held by the ten biggest clonotypes. Sequencing was performed on naive CD4+ T cells from PBMCs. The cell subset or site label, as the study defines it: CD45RA+ positively selected. The origin of the receptors is a young man in good health. Some clones in this sample may be carry-over from other donors' samples.

The rearrangement links TRBV6-6 to TRBJ2-1, with TRBD2 matching over 9 bases. This CDR3 is 16 amino acids long. V shed 7 bases and J 4 bases; nucleotides not matched to a gene: 11. Germline V gene sequence: CDR1 MNHNY, CDR2 SVGAGI (reference sequence). CDR3 coding DNA: TGTGCCAGCACCGAGCAAGCGGGAGGCCTTTACAATGAGCAGTTCTTC. Residues: CASTEQAGGLYNEQFF.

This clone was seen only a few times. J is TRBJ1-4 and V is TRBV2; D remains unclear. Germline values: CDR1 SNHLY, CDR2 FYNNEI. V gave up 0 bases and J gave up 7 bases, with 12 bases separating them. This CDR3 spans 15 amino acids. The CDR3 sequence is CASSEASGKGEKLFF. In nucleotides, the CDR3 is TGTGCCAGCAGTGAAGCCTCGGGGAAGGGTGAAAAACTGTTTTTT.

CDR3 DNA: TGCGCCAGCAGCCAAGAGATACCCGGACCTTACGAGCAGTACTTC. It translates to CASSQEIPGPYEQYF. The chain has TRBV4-1 and TRBJ2-7; D gene uncertain. Germline V gene lookup returns CDR1 MGHRA and CDR2 YSYEKL. The length of the CDR3 is 15 residues. The ends were cut back, 0 bases at V and 4 bases at J, with 13 bases in the middle.

The rearrangement uses TRBV25-1 and TRBJ1-4; TRBD1 agrees at 7 bases. Germline-derived CDR1 and CDR2 are MGHDK and SYGVNS. V trimming: 6 bases; J trimming: 5 bases; junction bases outside the gene matches: 6. The CDR3 is made up of 14 amino acids. The CDR3 DNA reads as TGTGCCAGCAGCCCGGGACAGAAGAATGAAAAACTGTTTTTT. Residues: CASSPGQKNEKLFF.

This chain joins TRBV7-9 and TRBJ1-2; TRBD1 matches at 11 bases. Looked up from germline, CDR1 is SEHNR and CDR2 is FQNEAQ (reference sequence). The V gene end was trimmed by 5 bases and the J gene end by 8 bases; junction bases not matched to a gene: 13. The CDR3 length is 16 residues. The CDR3 reads CASSLASGQGAGGYTF. The CDR3 coding sequence is TGTGCCAGCAGCCTCGCCAGCGGACAGGGGGCAGGGGGCTACACCTTC.

The chain employs TRBV5-4 and TRBJ2-5, with a possible D match to TRBD1 (5 bases). The germline V and J ends were trimmed by 4 bases and 3 bases, with 13 bases remaining between them. The CDR3 has 14 amino acids. CDR1 is SGHNT, CDR2 YYREEE, per germline (reference sequence). The CDR3 sequence is CASSAGQHKETQYF. The CDR3, as DNA: TGTGCCAGCAGCGCCGGACAACATAAAGAGACCCAGTACTTC.

The chain uses TRBV29-1 and TRBJ2-5; tentative D call: TRBD2 (6 bases). The germline V gene encodes CDR1 SQVTM and CDR2 ANQGSEA. There are 13 residues in the CDR3. Trimming took off 2 bases at V and 4 bases at J, with 11 bases between the two ends. This CDR3 is CSVELGGRETQYF. CDR3 in DNA: TGCAGCGTTGAATTGGGGGGAAGAGAGACCCAGTACTTC. The full variable domain, in which reference TRBV29-1 and TRBJ2-5 provide the parts outside the CDR3, is SAVISQKPSRDICQRGTSLTIQCQVDSQVTMMFWYRQQPGQSLTLIATANQGSEATYESGFVIDKFPISRPNLTFSTLTVSNMSPEDSSIYLCSVELGGRETQYFGPGTRLLVL.

This sequence joins TRBV5-4 and TRBJ1-2; 7 bases map to TRBD1. J was trimmed by 8 bases and V by 4 bases; bases with no gene match: 8. CDR1 and CDR2 (germline): SGHNT, YYREEE (reference sequence). CDR3 length equals 13 residues. CDR3 nucleotide sequence: TGTGCCAGCAGCGTCCAGGGGGTTGTCGGCTACACCTTC. Translating gives CASSVQGVVGYTF.

V and J are TRBV25-1 and TRBJ2-5; maybe TRBD2 (6 bases). This CDR3 comprises 15 residues. Between the trimmed V and J ends, which lost 4 bases and 5 bases, there was a span of 17 bases. From germline, CDR1 is MGHDK and CDR2 SYGVNS. CDR3 sequence: CASSAQEGKGETQYF. CDR3 in DNA: TGTGCCAGCAGTGCTCAGGAGGGGAAGGGGGAGACCCAGTACTTC.

The V gene is TRBV14, the J gene TRBJ2-5; 8 bases agree with TRBD2. With V trimmed by 4 bases and J by 0 bases, 13 bases remained unmatched. The CDR3 length is 18 residues. Germline V gene data show CDR1 as SGHDN and CDR2 as FVKESK. The DNA of the CDR3 is TGTGCCAGCAGCCGATGGACTAGCTGGGCCGCGTACCAAGAGACCCAGTACTTC. This sequence encodes CASSRWTSWAAYQETQYF.

V gene TRBV5-1 combines with J gene TRBJ1-1; possibly TRBD1 for D (6 bases). CDR1 and CDR2 from the germline V gene are SGHRS and YFSETQ. CDR3 length: 14 amino acids. Trimming cost V 6 bases and J 0 bases, with 12 bases left between them. This CDR3 is CASTPGHLNTEAFF. DNA of the CDR3: TGCGCCAGCACCCCGGGACACCTGAACACTGAAGCTTTCTTT.

The chain has TRBV9 and TRBJ2-3; D may be TRBD1 (6 bases). CDR3 size: 13 residues. V was pared by 0 bases and J by 15 bases, with 17 bases between. From germline, CDR1 is SGDLS and CDR2 YYNGEE. In DNA form, the CDR3 reads TGTGCCAGCAGCGTAGTAGACCAGGGGTTAAGATATTTT. It translates to CASSVVDQGLRYF.

This clone was recorded once. The V call is TRBV4-2, the J call TRBJ2-4, with D tentatively TRBD1 or TRBD2 (5 bases each). CDR3 length equals 12 residues. In germline, CDR1 is LGHNA, CDR2 YNFKEQ. V lost 5 bases and J lost 15, with 17 bases in between. The CDR3 loop reads CASSTGRDRLYF. CDR3 DNA: TGTGCCAGCAGCACGGGCAGGGACCGTTTGTACTTC.

This clone was detected once. This same CDR3 is encoded by further DNA sequences in the sample. The chain recombines TRBV30 with TRBJ1-1; no reliable D call. The CDR3 sequence is 13 residues long. Trimming left V 3 bases short and J 0 bases short, with 8 bases between. CDR1 and CDR2 (germline): GTSNPN, SVGIG (reference sequence). The CDR3 loop is CAWSGSLNTEAFF. The CDR3 bases are TGTGCCTGGAGCGGTTCCTTGAACACTGAAGCTTTCTTT.

V gene TRBV30 combines with J gene TRBJ1-2; D not certain. In germline, CDR1 is GTSNPN, CDR2 SVGIG (reference sequence). This CDR3 region has 13 residues. Trimming cost V 4 bases and J 1 base, with 10 bases left between them. CDR3 protein: CAWKGGINYGYTF. CDR3 nucleotides: TGTGCCTGGAAGGGAGGGATTAACTATGGCTACACCTTC.

The rearrangement uses TRBV7-9 and TRBJ1-1; TRBD1 might be the D (6 bases). CDR1 SEHNR and CDR2 FQNEAQ come from the germline V gene (reference sequence). The CDR3 has 15 residues. Trimming pared 2 bases from V and 1 base from J, leaving 11 bases between. The CDR3 region has the DNA TGTGCCAGCAGCTTATACGGACAGAAGAACACTGAAGCTTTCTTT. Its translation: CASSLYGQKNTEAFF.

The genes are TRBV7-9 and TRBJ2-6, with D uncertain. The CDR3 covers 17 residues. V lost 2 bases and J lost 0, with 11 bases in between. Per the germline V gene, CDR1 is SEHNR and CDR2 is FQNEAQ (reference sequence). CDR3 residues: CASSLRPGTSGANVLTF. The CDR3, as DNA: TGTGCCAGCAGCTTACGCCCAGGAACCTCTGGGGCCAACGTCCTGACTTTC.

The V call is TRBV19, the J call TRBJ2-7; unclear D gene. The germline gives CDR1 LNHDA, CDR2 SQIVND (reference sequence). CDR3 length: 13 residues. Trimming cost V 3 bases and J 0 bases, with 6 bases left between them. CDR3 sequence: CASSIRNSYEQYF. DNA of the CDR3: TGTGCCAGTAGTATTCGTAACTCCTACGAGCAGTACTTC.

The rearrangement uses TRBV6-5 and TRBJ2-7; 9 bases agree with TRBD1. The junction had 9 bases not matched to a gene; V was cut back by 6 bases and J by 6 bases. The CDR3 loop spans 14 amino acids. The V gene's germline CDR1 is MNHEY and CDR2 SVGAGI. CDR3 sequence (DNA): TGTGCCAGCAGCCCAGGGACAGGGCAAGGCGAGCAGTACTTC. Translated: CASSPGTGQGEQYF.

The V gene is TRBV7-2, the J gene TRBJ2-7, with D hard to call. The germline V gene encodes CDR1 SGHTA and CDR2 FQGNSA. V lost 2 bases, J lost 2 bases, and 13 bases lay in between. CDR3 length: 15 residues. Written as DNA, the CDR3 is TGTGCCAGCAGCTTAACCTCAACAGAGACCTACGAGCAGTACTTC. Protein: CASSLTSTETYEQYF.

The V call is TRBV28, the J call TRBJ1-3, with D unresolved. V shed 5 bases and J shed 0 bases, with 8 bases lying between them. Germline CDR1 and CDR2: MDHEN and SYDVKM. This CDR3 comprises 14 residues. The CDR3 loop reads CASSLTDSGNTIYF. The DNA of the CDR3 is TGTGCCAGCAGTCTAACAGACTCTGGAAACACCATATATTTT.

This chain links TRBV29-1 with TRBJ1-1; 7 bases map to TRBD1. Germline V gives CDR1 SQVTM, CDR2 ANQGSEA. This CDR3 comprises 14 residues. The V and J ends lost 7 bases and 1 base, in that order; junction bases with no gene match: 9. The CDR3 reads CSATLDRENTEAFF. The DNA for the CDR3 is TGCAGCGCTACCCTTGACAGGGAGAACACTGAAGCTTTCTTT.

The chain employs TRBV27 and TRBJ2-7; a weak D match, TRBD1 (6 bases). Trimming cost V 6 bases and J 6 bases, with 18 bases left between them. This CDR3 is built from 14 residues. Per germline, CDR1 MNHEY and CDR2 SMNVEV (reference sequence). CDR3 DNA: TGTGCCAGCAGAAGGAACAGGGCTGTAGCCGAGCAGTACTTC. It translates to CASRRNRAVAEQYF.

The rearrangement links TRBV5-4 to TRBJ2-6, with D hard to call. Between the trimmed V and J ends, which lost 0 bases and 0 bases, there was a span of 10 bases. Germline V CDR1 and CDR2: SGHNT, YYREEE (reference sequence). The length of the CDR3 is 17 residues. DNA for the CDR3: TGTGCCAGCAGCTTGGAAGCAGGATTCTCTGGGGCCAACGTCCTGACTTTC. It translates to CASSLEAGFSGANVLTF.